This TCR beta chain was identified during a study of cytomegalovirus exposure and HLA in healthy donors. 13 Jbeta primers and 60 Vbeta primers were used for the PCR. Sequencing was performed with immunoSEQ multiplex PCR; in TCRdb, only in-frame clones are kept and a portion is missing. The repertoire holds about 170,000 clones, with just over 70% as singletons. Trimming cost V 2 bases and J 6 bases; bases outside gene matches: 4. Germline V gene sequence: CDR1 MNHEY, CDR2 SMNVEV (reference sequence). The CDR3 has 14 amino acids. Material: PBMCs. J is TRBJ1-2 and V is TRBV27; 9 bases fit TRBD1. This TCR derives from a human donor in good health. The CDR3 nucleotides are TGTGCCAGCAGTTTAAGGGACAGGGATGATGGCTACACCTTC. This codes for CASSLRDRDDGYTF.